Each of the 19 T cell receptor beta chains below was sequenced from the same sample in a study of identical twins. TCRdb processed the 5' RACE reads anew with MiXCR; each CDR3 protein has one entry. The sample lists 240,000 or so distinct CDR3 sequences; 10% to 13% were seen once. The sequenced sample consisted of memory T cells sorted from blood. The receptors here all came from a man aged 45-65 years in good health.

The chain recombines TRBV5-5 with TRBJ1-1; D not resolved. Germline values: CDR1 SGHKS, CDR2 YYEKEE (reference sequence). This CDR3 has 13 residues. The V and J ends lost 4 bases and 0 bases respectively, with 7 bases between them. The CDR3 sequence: CASSGQVNTEAFF. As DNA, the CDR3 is TGTGCCAGCAGCGGGCAAGTGAACACTGAAGCTTTCTTT.

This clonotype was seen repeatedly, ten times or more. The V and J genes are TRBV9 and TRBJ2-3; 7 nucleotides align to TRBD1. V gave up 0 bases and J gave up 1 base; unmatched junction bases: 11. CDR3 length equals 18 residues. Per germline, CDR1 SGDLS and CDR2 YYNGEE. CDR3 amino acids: CASSVGARTGPGTDTQYF. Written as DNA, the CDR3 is TGTGCCAGCAGCGTAGGGGCTAGGACAGGCCCTGGCACAGATACGCAGTATTTT.

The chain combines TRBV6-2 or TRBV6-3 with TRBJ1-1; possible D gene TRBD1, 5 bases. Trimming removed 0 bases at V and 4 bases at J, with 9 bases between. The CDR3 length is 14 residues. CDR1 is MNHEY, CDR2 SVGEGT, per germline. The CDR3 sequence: CASSYSWGGTEAFF. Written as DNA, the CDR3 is TGTGCCAGCAGTTACTCATGGGGGGGCACTGAAGCTTTCTTT.

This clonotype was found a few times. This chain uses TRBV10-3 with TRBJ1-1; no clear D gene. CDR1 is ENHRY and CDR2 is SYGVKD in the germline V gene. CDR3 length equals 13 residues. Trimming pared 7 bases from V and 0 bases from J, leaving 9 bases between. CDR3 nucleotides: TGTGCCATCACAGCCAAACTGAACACTGAAGCTTTCTTT. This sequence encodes CAITAKLNTEAFF.

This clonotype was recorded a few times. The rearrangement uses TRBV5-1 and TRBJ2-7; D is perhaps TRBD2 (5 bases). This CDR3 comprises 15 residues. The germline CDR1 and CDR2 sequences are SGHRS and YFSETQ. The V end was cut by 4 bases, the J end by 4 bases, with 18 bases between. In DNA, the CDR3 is TGCGCCAGCAGCCCTCGGACGTTGACGGGATACGAGCAGTACTTC. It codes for CASSPRTLTGYEQYF. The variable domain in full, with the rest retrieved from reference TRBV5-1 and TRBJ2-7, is KAGVTQTPRYLIKTRGQQVTLSCSPISGHRSVSWYQQTPGQGLQFLFEYFSETQRNKGNFPGRFSGRQFSNSRSEMNVSTLELGDSALYLCASSPRTLTGYEQYFGPGTRLTVT.

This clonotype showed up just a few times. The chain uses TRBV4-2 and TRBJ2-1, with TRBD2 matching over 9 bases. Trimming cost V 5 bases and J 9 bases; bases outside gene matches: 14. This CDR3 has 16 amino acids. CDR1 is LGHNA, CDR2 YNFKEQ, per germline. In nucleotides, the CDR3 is TGTGCCAGCAGCACCATTTTTGGCGGGGGGGAGGTTGAGCAGTTCTTC. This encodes CASSTIFGGGEVEQFF.

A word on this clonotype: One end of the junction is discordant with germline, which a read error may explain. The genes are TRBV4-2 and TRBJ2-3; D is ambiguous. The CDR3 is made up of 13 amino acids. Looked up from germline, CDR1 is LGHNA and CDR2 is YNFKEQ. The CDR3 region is CTSSQESKDTQYF. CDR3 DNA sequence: TGTACCAGCAGCCAAGAGTCGAAAGATACGCAGTATTTT.

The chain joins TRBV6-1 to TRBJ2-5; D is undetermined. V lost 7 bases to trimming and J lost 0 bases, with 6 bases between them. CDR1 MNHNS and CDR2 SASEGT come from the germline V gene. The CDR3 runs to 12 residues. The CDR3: CASTPYQETQYF. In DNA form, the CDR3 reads TGTGCCAGCACCCCGTACCAAGAGACCCAGTACTTC.

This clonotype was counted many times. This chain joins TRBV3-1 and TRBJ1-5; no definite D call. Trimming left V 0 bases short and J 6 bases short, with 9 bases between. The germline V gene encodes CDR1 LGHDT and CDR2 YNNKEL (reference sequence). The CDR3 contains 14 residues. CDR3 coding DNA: TGTGCCAGCAGCCAAGACGGGATAACTCAGCCCCAGCATTTT. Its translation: CASSQDGITQPQHF.

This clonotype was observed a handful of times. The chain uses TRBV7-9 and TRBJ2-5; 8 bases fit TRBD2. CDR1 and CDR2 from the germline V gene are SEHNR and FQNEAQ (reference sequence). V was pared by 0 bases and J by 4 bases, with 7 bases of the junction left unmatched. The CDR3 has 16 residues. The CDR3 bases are TGTGCCAGCAGCTTAGCGGGTCGGGGGGGCGGAGAGACCCAGTACTTC. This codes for CASSLAGRGGGETQYF.

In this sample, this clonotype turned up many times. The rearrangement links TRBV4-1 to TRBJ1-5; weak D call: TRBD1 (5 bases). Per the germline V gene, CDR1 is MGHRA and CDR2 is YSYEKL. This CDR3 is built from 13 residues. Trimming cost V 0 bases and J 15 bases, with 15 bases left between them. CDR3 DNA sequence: TGCGCCAGCAGCCAAGAACTGGGGGGAGGTATGCATTTT. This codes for CASSQELGGGMHF.

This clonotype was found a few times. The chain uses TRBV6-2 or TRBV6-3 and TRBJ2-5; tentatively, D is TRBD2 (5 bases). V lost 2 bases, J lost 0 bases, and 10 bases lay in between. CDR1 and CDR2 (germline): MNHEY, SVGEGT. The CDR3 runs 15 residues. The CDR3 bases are TGTGCCAGCAGTTACGAGGGCGCTAACCAAGAGACCCAGTACTTC. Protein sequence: CASSYEGANQETQYF.

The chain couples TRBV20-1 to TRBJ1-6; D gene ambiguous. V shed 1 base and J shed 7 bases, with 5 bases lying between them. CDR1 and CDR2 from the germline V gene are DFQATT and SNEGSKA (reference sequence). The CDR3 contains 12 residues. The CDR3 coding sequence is TGCAGTGCTAGAGTAGGGAATTCACCCCTCCACTTT. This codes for CSARVGNSPLHF.

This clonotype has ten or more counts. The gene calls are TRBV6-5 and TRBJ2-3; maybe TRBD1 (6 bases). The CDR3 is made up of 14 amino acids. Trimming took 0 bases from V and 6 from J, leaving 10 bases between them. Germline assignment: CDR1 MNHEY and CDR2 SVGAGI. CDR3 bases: TGTGCCAGCAGTTACTCGACAGGCAAGGATACGCAGTATTTT. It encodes CASSYSTGKDTQYF.

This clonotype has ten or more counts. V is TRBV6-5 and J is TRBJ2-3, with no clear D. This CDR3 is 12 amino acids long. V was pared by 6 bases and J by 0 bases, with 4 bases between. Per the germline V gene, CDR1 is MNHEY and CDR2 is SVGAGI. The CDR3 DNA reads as TGTGCCAGCAGGGCGAGCACAGATACGCAGTATTTT. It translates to CASRASTDTQYF.

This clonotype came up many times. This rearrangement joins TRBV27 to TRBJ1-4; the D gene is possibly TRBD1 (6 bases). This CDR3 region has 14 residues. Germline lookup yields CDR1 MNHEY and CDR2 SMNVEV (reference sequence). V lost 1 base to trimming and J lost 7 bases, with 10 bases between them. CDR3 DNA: TGTGCCAGCAGTTTATATCCGACAGGTGAAAAACTGTTTTTT. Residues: CASSLYPTGEKLFF.

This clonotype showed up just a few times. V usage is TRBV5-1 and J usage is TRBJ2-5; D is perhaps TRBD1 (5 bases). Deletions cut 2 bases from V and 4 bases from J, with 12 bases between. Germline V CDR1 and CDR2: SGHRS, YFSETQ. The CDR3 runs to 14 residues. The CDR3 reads CASSFGREGETQYF. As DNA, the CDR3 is TGCGCCAGCAGCTTTGGCAGGGAAGGAGAGACCCAGTACTTC.

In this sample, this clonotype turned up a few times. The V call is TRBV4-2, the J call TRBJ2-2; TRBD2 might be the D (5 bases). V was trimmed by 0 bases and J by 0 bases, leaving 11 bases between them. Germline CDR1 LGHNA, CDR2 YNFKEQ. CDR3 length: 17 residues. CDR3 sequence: CASSQDGRAANTGELFF. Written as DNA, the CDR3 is TGTGCCAGCAGCCAAGATGGACGAGCGGCGAACACCGGGGAGCTGTTTTTT.

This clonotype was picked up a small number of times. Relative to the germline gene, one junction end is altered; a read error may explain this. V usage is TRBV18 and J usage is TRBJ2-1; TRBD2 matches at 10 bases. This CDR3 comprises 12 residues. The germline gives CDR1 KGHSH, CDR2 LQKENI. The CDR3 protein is CASSPTTSGLIF. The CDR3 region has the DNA TGTGCCAGCTCACCAACGACTAGCGGGTTAATCTTC. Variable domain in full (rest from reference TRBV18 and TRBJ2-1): NAGVMQNPRHLVRRRGQEARLRCSPMKGHSHVYWYRQLPEEGLKFMVYLQKENIIDESGMPKERFSAEFPKEGPSILRIQQVVRGDSAAYFCASSPTTSGLIFGPGTRLTVL.